These 15 T cell receptor beta chains originate from one sample sequenced in a study of memory CD8 T cells in hepatitis C reinfection. The time point is: late/post reinfection, 12 to 24 weeks after detection. Sorted cells were sequenced directly ex vivo without any in vitro expansion. Sequencing was performed with immunoSEQ multiplex PCR; in TCRdb, only in-frame clones are kept and a portion is missing. The data show about 50,000 clones, 89% seen once. The sample comprised naive CD8+ T cells sorted from blood. Receptors were obtained from a man aged 18-30 years with hepatitis C virus infection.

The V and J genes are TRBV5-1 and TRBJ2-1, with TRBD2 as a possible D gene (6 bases). CDR1 and CDR2 from the germline V gene are SGHRS and YFSETQ. V lost 1 base and J lost 8, with 7 bases in between. The CDR3 has 12 residues. The CDR3 DNA is TGCGCCAGCAGCTTGACGGGGGATGAGCAGTTCTTC. Protein product: CASSLTGDEQFF.

This clone was counted a few times. V gene TRBV6-1 combines with J gene TRBJ1-5, with D hard to call. In germline, CDR1 is MNHNS, CDR2 SASEGT. V lost 2 bases and J 2 bases, leaving 10 bases between the germline ends. This CDR3 has 15 amino acids. As DNA, the CDR3 is TGTGCCAGCAGTGAATTTGGGCAGGGCAATCAGCCCCAGCATTTT. As protein: CASSEFGQGNQPQHF.

This clone occurred once. The chain combines TRBV19 with TRBJ2-3, with a tentative D call TRBD2 (6 bases). The germline V gene encodes CDR1 LNHDA and CDR2 SQIVND (reference sequence). The CDR3 is 14 amino acids. Trimming took 6 bases from V and 8 from J, leaving 18 bases between them. CDR3 loop: CASRTLGTAPTQYF. The CDR3 DNA reads as TGTGCCAGTAGAACTCTCGGGACTGCCCCTACGCAGTATTTT.

V usage is TRBV27 and J usage is TRBJ2-3; TRBD1 matches at 7 bases. Losses at the gene ends were 6 bases for V and 4 bases for J; bases not matched to a gene: 10. The CDR3 consists of 15 residues. Germline V gene sequence: CDR1 MNHEY, CDR2 SMNVEV (reference sequence). CDR3 amino acids: CASSPSRGSADTQYF. Here the CDR3 DNA reads TGTGCCAGCAGCCCCAGCAGGGGGAGCGCAGATACGCAGTATTTT.

The chain links TRBV7-6 to TRBJ2-2, with D possibly TRBD2 on 6 matching bases. The ends were cut back, 2 bases at V and 5 bases at J, with 6 bases in the middle. Germline lookup yields CDR1 SGHVS and CDR2 FNYEAQ. The CDR3 extends over 13 amino acids. CDR3 DNA sequence: TGTGCCAGCAGCTTACGGGGGACCGGGGAGCTGTTTTTT. It translates to CASSLRGTGELFF.

The chain has TRBV28 and TRBJ2-5; 7 positions agree with TRBD2. Germline CDR1 and CDR2: MDHEN and SYDVKM. This CDR3 is 13 amino acids long. Trimming removed 8 bases from V and 3 bases from J; junction bases left unmatched: 6. The CDR3 nucleotides read TGTGCCAGCGAGCGGGGCGGGGAAGAGACCCAGTACTTC. It specifies CASERGGEETQYF. Supplemented by reference TRBV28 and TRBJ2-5, the full variable domain reads DVKVTQSSRYLVKRTGEKVFLECVQDMDHENMFWYRQDPGLGLRLIYFSYDVKMKEKGDIPEGYSVSREKKERFSLILESASTNQTSMYLCASERGGEETQYFGPGTRLLVL.

Points on this clone: Other DNA sequences from this sample encode an identical CDR3 as well. The chain is built from TRBV5-6 and TRBJ2-5; 13 bases agree with TRBD2. This CDR3 contains 14 residues. Germline values: CDR1 SGHDT, CDR2 YYEEEE. V lost 2 bases to trimming and J lost 5 bases; unmatched junction nucleotides: 0. CDR3 sequence: CASSLLAGGETQYF. In DNA, the CDR3 is TGTGCCAGCAGCTTACTAGCGGGAGGGGAGACCCAGTACTTC.

V and J are TRBV10-3 and TRBJ2-1, with a weak D call TRBD2 (6 bases). V lost 8 bases and J lost 7, with 18 bases in between. Germline V gene lookup returns CDR1 ENHRY and CDR2 SYGVKD. This CDR3 spans 14 amino acids. The CDR3 DNA is TGTGCCATCTTCCCGCAGGGACTTACGAATGAGCAGTTCTTC. Its protein is CAIFPQGLTNEQFF.

The rearrangement joins TRBV4-1 to TRBJ1-5, with a weak D call TRBD1 (5 bases). The CDR3 is made up of 15 amino acids. V dropped 4 bases and J dropped 4 bases, with 14 bases sitting between them. Germline V gene data show CDR1 as MGHRA and CDR2 as YSYEKL. The CDR3 bases are TGCGCCAGCAGCCCCCAAGCGGGGGTGAATCAGCCCCAGCATTTT. Its translation: CASSPQAGVNQPQHF.

This clone was seen just once. CDR3 residues: CSALQAGGGFGYTF. Written as DNA, the CDR3 is TGCAGCGCCCTACAAGCAGGGGGCGGCTTTGGCTACACCTTC. This sequence joins TRBV29-1 and TRBJ1-2; 8 positions agree with TRBD1. The CDR3 covers 14 residues. Per the germline V gene, CDR1 is SQVTM and CDR2 is ANQGSEA. J gave up 7 bases and V 7 bases, and 14 bases lay outside the gene matches.

This chain connects TRBV29-1 to TRBJ2-2; possibly TRBD2 for D (7 bases). There are 16 residues in the CDR3. V was clipped by 4 bases and J by 4 bases, with 19 bases between them. Per the germline V gene, CDR1 is SQVTM and CDR2 is ANQGSEA. The CDR3 spells CSVGDVGGRSTGELFF. CDR3 sequence (DNA): TGCAGCGTTGGAGACGTGGGGGGGCGCTCCACCGGGGAGCTGTTTTTT.

The genes are TRBV7-9 and TRBJ2-7; TRBD1 aligns across 9 bases. Germline loops: CDR1 SEHNR, CDR2 FQNEAQ (reference sequence). The CDR3 totals 17 residues. V gave up 5 bases and J gave up 5 bases; unmatched junction bases: 16. This CDR3 reads CASSPTAPGTGFHEQYF. The CDR3 DNA follows: TGTGCCAGCAGCCCAACAGCGCCCGGGACAGGGTTCCACGAGCAGTACTTC.

J is TRBJ2-5 and V is TRBV6-5, with 10 bases identical to TRBD1. The CDR3 extends over 15 amino acids. Germline CDR1 is MNHEY and CDR2 is SVGAGI. The V and J ends lost 2 bases and 5 bases, in that order; junction bases with no gene match: 5. This CDR3 is CASSYGQGVWETQYF. CDR3 sequence (DNA): TGTGCCAGCAGTTACGGACAGGGGGTTTGGGAGACCCAGTACTTC.

This chain connects TRBV7-9 to TRBJ2-5; tentatively, D is TRBD1 (5 bases). Per the germline V gene, CDR1 is SEHNR and CDR2 is FQNEAQ (reference sequence). V gave up 1 base and J gave up 5 bases, with 14 bases separating them. There are 15 residues in the CDR3. The CDR3 loop reads CASSLVGETKETQYF. The CDR3 DNA reads TGTGCCAGCAGCTTAGTAGGGGAAACTAAGGAGACCCAGTACTTC.

This chain links TRBV5-1 with TRBJ1-2, with a possible D match to TRBD1 (5 bases). The CDR3 is 13 amino acids. The V gene's germline CDR1 is SGHRS and CDR2 YFSETQ. V was cut by 0 bases and J by 6 bases, with 9 bases left in between. CDR3 amino acids: CASSLAGVDGYTF. CDR3 nucleotide sequence: TGCGCCAGCAGCTTGGCGGGGGTCGATGGCTACACCTTC.